Shown below are 24 T cell receptor beta chains from a single sample sequenced in a study of T-cell reconstitution after alpha-beta-depleted transplantation in children. The TCRbeta library was prepared with unique molecular identifiers. TCRdb reanalysed the PCR reads using MiXCR and keeps one entry per CDR3 protein. The repertoire holds roughly 610,000 distinct CDR3 sequences, with roughly 10% as singletons. The material was PBMCs from the stem cell graft donor, obtained from the stem cell graft. These receptors were taken from a human donor who donated a stem cell graft to a child with acute myeloid leukemia.

The chain joins TRBV12-3 or TRBV12-4 to TRBJ1-2; 8 bases line up with TRBD1. The ends lost 2 bases at V and 7 bases at J; junction bases unmatched: 6. This CDR3 contains 14 residues. CDR3 protein: CASSLKRQGAGYTF. For the CDR3, the DNA is TGTGCCAGCAGTTTAAAACGTCAGGGGGCTGGCTACACCTTC.

V is TRBV7-6 and J is TRBJ2-3; a possible D gene is TRBD2 (6 bases). From germline, CDR1 is SGHVS and CDR2 FNYEAQ. The CDR3 runs to 15 residues. Trimming cost V 7 bases and J 4 bases, with 18 bases left between them. The CDR3, as DNA: TGTGCCAGCATCTTGGGACTCGAAGGGGCAGATACGCAGTATTTT. It encodes CASILGLEGADTQYF. Together with reference TRBV7-6 and TRBJ2-3, the CDR3 gives the full variable domain: GAGVSQSPRYKVTKRGQDVALRCDPISGHVSLYWYRQALGQGPEFLTYFNYEAQQDKSGLPNDRFSAERPEGSISTLTIQRTEQRDSAMYRCASILGLEGADTQYFGPGTRLTVL.

A word on this clonotype: One end of the junction does not line up with germline, which may come from a read error. The rearrangement links TRBV5-5 to TRBJ2-5; tentative D call: TRBD1 (6 bases). Per germline, CDR1 SGHKS and CDR2 YYEKEE (reference sequence). This CDR3 comprises 13 residues. CDR3 region: CASNLGQGETQYF. The CDR3 DNA sequence: TGTGCCAGCAACTTGGGGCAGGGGGAGACCCAGTACTTC.

The chain employs TRBV20-1 and TRBJ1-2; 9 bases are shared with TRBD1. Losses at the gene ends were 4 bases for V and 7 bases for J; bases not matched to a gene: 7. Germline values: CDR1 DFQATT, CDR2 SNEGSKA (reference sequence). The CDR3 loop spans 13 amino acids. CDR3 nucleotide sequence: TGCAGTGCTATCCTTGGACAGGGGTCTGGCTACACCTTC. This translates into CSAILGQGSGYTF.

This rearrangement joins TRBV6-2 or TRBV6-3 to TRBJ1-5, with D maybe TRBD1 (6 bases). The length of the CDR3 is 14 residues. V was trimmed by 4 bases and J by 7 bases, leaving 14 bases between them. From germline, CDR1 is MNHEY and CDR2 SVGEGT. The CDR3 coding sequence is TGTGCCAGCAGTTCGTCCGTTCAGGGGCAGCCCCAGCATTTT. Protein sequence: CASSSSVQGQPQHF.

The chain has TRBV19 and TRBJ1-3; no definite D call. The ends were cut back, 6 bases at V and 0 bases at J, with 15 bases in the middle. Germline CDR1 reads LNHDA; CDR2 reads SQIVND (reference sequence). CDR3 length: 16 amino acids. The CDR3 DNA reads TGTGCCAGTAGGAGGACCGGGAGAAGCTCTGGAAACACCATATATTTT. Translated, it gives CASRRTGRSSGNTIYF.

This clonotype was counted only a few times. The rearrangement links TRBV7-2 to TRBJ2-1; tentative D call: TRBD1 (5 bases). The CDR3 runs to 14 residues. The ends were cut back, 6 bases at V and 10 bases at J, with 19 bases in the middle. CDR1 is SGHTA and CDR2 is FQGNSA in the germline V gene. DNA of the CDR3: TGTGCCAGCAGGTTCAGGGTGGAACTTGGGGAGCAGTTCTTC. The encoded protein is CASRFRVELGEQFF.

This clonotype showed up just a few times. This chain links TRBV27 with TRBJ2-7; 7 nucleotides line up with TRBD2. The CDR3 loop spans 14 amino acids. Germline assignment: CDR1 MNHEY and CDR2 SMNVEV (reference sequence). J lost 2 bases, V lost 10 bases, and 11 bases had no gene match. CDR3 region: CATRKGLHPYEQYF. Here the CDR3 DNA reads TGTGCCACCAGAAAGGGACTACATCCCTACGAGCAGTACTTC.

V is TRBV25-1 and J is TRBJ2-1; 8 bases match TRBD1. Germline CDR1 MGHDK, CDR2 SYGVNS. J gave up 3 bases and V 2 bases, and 6 bases lay outside the gene matches. The CDR3 totals 16 residues. The CDR3 nucleotides read TGTGCCAGCAGTGAAGATCAGGGGGCAATCTACAATGAGCAGTTCTTC. Translation: CASSEDQGAIYNEQFF.

The rearrangement joins TRBV20-1 to TRBJ2-3, with 10 bases aligning to TRBD2. Trimming removed 6 bases from V and 10 bases from J; junction bases left unmatched: 10. Germline V gene lookup returns CDR1 DFQATT and CDR2 SNEGSKA (reference sequence). CDR3 length equals 13 residues. The CDR3 DNA sequence: TGCAGTGCCTGGACTAGCGGCACCCGGCCGCAGTATTTT. It yields the protein CSAWTSGTRPQYF.

Only a few counts were recorded for this clonotype. The gene calls are TRBV2 and TRBJ1-5; 7 nucleotides agree with TRBD1. Germline V gene lookup returns CDR1 SNHLY and CDR2 FYNNEI. J lost 2 bases, V lost 1 base, and 2 bases had no gene match. This CDR3 has 15 residues. Written as DNA, the CDR3 is TGTGCCAGCAGTGAAGAGACAGGGCGCAATCAGCCCCAGCATTTT. This sequence encodes CASSEETGRNQPQHF.

This clonotype was counted ten times or more. The rearrangement uses TRBV27 and TRBJ2-1, with TRBD2 identical over 13 bases. Trimming cost V 4 bases and J 5 bases; bases outside gene matches: 2. Germline CDR1 reads MNHEY; CDR2 reads SMNVEV (reference sequence). CDR3 length: 15 amino acids. CDR3 nucleotides: TGTGCCAGCAGTTCCGGGACTAGCGGGGACAATGAGCAGTTCTTC. It translates to CASSSGTSGDNEQFF.

This clonotype has ten or more counts. The V and J genes are TRBV7-2 and TRBJ2-1, with D unclear. The germline V gene has CDR1 SGHTA and CDR2 FQGNSA. The CDR3 is 14 amino acids. Trimming removed 1 base at V and 8 bases at J, with 12 bases between. The CDR3 loop reads CASSLEDGTYEQFF. The CDR3 DNA reads TGTGCCAGCAGCTTAGAGGATGGCACTTATGAGCAGTTCTTC.

There are many counts of this clonotype. The V gene is TRBV10-3, the J gene TRBJ2-2; 13 bases align to TRBD2. V lost 7 bases and J lost 8; bases outside the gene matches: 7. Germline lookup yields CDR1 ENHRY and CDR2 SYGVKD. This CDR3 has 15 residues. CDR3 sequence: CAITQLAGGPGELFF. CDR3 sequence (DNA): TGTGCCATCACCCAACTAGCGGGAGGGCCTGGGGAGCTGTTTTTT.

This clonotype was observed a few times. The V call is TRBV14, the J call TRBJ2-3, with TRBD1 identical over 7 bases. This CDR3 has 15 residues. Trimming at V came to 5 bases and at J to 2 bases, leaving 7 bases not matched to a gene. The V gene's germline CDR1 is SGHDN and CDR2 FVKESK. In DNA, the CDR3 is TGTGCCAGCAGCTTTGAGGGGGCAGTCACAGATACGCAGTATTTT. Its protein product is CASSFEGAVTDTQYF.

The rearrangement joins TRBV27 to TRBJ2-3; D unclear. The V end lost 4 bases, the J end lost 2 bases, and 16 bases lay between the germline ends. The V gene's germline CDR1 is MNHEY and CDR2 SMNVEV (reference sequence). The CDR3 runs to 16 residues. CDR3 sequence: CASSSLRPSSTDTQYF. CDR3 coding DNA: TGTGCCAGCAGTTCTCTACGTCCCTCCTCCACAGATACGCAGTATTTT.

This clonotype showed up many times. The J gene is TRBJ2-5, the V gene TRBV5-6, with 10 positions matching TRBD2. The CDR3 is 16 amino acids. Per germline, CDR1 SGHDT and CDR2 YYEEEE. J lost 2 bases, V lost 3 bases, and 7 bases had no gene match. The CDR3 coding sequence is TGTGCCAGCAGCTACCGAGCGGGAGGGAGTCAAGAGACCCAGTACTTC. Its protein is CASSYRAGGSQETQYF.

The CDR3 here is CASSFGTEFNEQFF. CDR3 DNA sequence: TGTGCCAGCAGTTTCGGGACAGAATTTAATGAGCAGTTCTTC. V is TRBV27 and J is TRBJ2-1; 7 bases align to TRBD1. CDR1 is MNHEY and CDR2 is SMNVEV in the germline V gene (reference sequence). The CDR3 extends over 14 amino acids. Trimming at V came to 3 bases and at J to 7 bases, leaving 6 bases not matched to a gene.

This clonotype was detected many times. The J gene is TRBJ1-1, the V gene TRBV18, with no clear D. Germline CDR1 and CDR2: KGHSH and LQKENI. CDR3 size: 13 residues. Between the trimmed V and J ends, which lost 5 bases and 3 bases, there was a span of 10 bases. CDR3 amino acids: CASSRMKDTEAFF. In DNA form, the CDR3 reads TGTGCCAGCTCAAGGATGAAGGACACTGAAGCTTTCTTT.

This clonotype occurred a few times. The CDR3 spells CASSRETGGWNEKLFF. For the CDR3, the DNA is TGTGCCAGCAGCCGCGAAACAGGAGGCTGGAATGAAAAACTGTTTTTT. The V and J genes are TRBV4-2 and TRBJ1-4; maybe TRBD1 (5 bases). Trimming pared 4 bases from V and 5 bases from J, leaving 17 bases between. The germline V gene encodes CDR1 LGHNA and CDR2 YNFKEQ. The length of the CDR3 is 16 residues.

This clonotype was seen a handful of times. The chain combines TRBV29-1 with TRBJ2-7, with D maybe TRBD2 (6 bases). Trimming removed 4 bases at V and 6 bases at J, with 13 bases between. Germline V CDR1 and CDR2: SQVTM, ANQGSEA. The CDR3 length is 12 residues. CDR3 sequence: CSVGARGGEQYF. The CDR3 DNA reads TGCAGCGTTGGCGCCCGGGGAGGCGAGCAGTACTTC.

This clonotype was counted ten times or more. The V and J genes are TRBV28 and TRBJ2-5; weak D call: TRBD2 (6 bases). CDR3 length: 13 amino acids. Trimming took 4 bases from V and 5 from J, leaving 11 bases between them. Germline CDR1 is MDHEN and CDR2 is SYDVKM. The DNA of the CDR3 is TGTGCCAGCAGTTCTGGGACTCCCGAGACCCAGTACTTC. It specifies CASSSGTPETQYF. Based on the CDR3 plus reference TRBV28 and TRBJ2-5, the full variable domain is DVKVTQSSRYLVKRTGEKVFLECVQDMDHENMFWYRQDPGLGLRLIYFSYDVKMKEKGDIPEGYSVSREKKERFSLILESASTNQTSMYLCASSSGTPETQYFGPGTRLLVL.

The CDR3 nucleotides are TGTGCCAGCACCCGGGCGGCTAGCGGGTACAGCTCCTACAATGAGCAGTTCTTC. Residues: CASTRAASGYSSYNEQFF. This chain links TRBV6-2 or TRBV6-3 with TRBJ2-1; 8 bases match TRBD2. The CDR3 has 18 amino acids. Germline trimming cut 7 bases from V and 0 bases from J; bases unmatched to any gene: 14. Germline V gene lookup returns CDR1 MNHEY and CDR2 SVGEGT.

This rearrangement joins TRBV11-2 to TRBJ2-1; D is ambiguous. The CDR3 runs 17 residues. From germline, CDR1 is SGHAT and CDR2 FQNNGV. V was pared by 5 bases and J by 0 bases, with 17 bases between. DNA of the CDR3: TGTGCCAGCAGCGCCCAGCCTTCGAGGAGCTCCTACAATGAGCAGTTCTTC. This encodes CASSAQPSRSSYNEQFF. Complete variable domain (other parts from reference TRBV11-2 and TRBJ2-1): EAGVAQSPRYKIIEKRQSVAFWCNPISGHATLYWYQQILGQGPKLLIQFQNNGVVDDSQLPKDRFSAERLKGVDSTLKIQPAKLEDSAVYLCASSAQPSRSSYNEQFFGPGTRLTVL.